The following is a TCR beta chain sequence with its context. Original processing notes: Amplification of reference gene primers provided the estimated nucleated cell counts. Some clones are missing from TCRdb's copy, which holds only in-frame ones; the method was immunoSEQ multiplex PCR. D and trimming were read from the DNA, whereas the V and J calls and clone size are those reported in that table. The data hold tens of thousands of clones, with about nine tenths observed a single time. The data belong to a study of blood T cell repertoires in COVID-19. Turning to the study itself: Both acute and convalescent COVID-19 samples were obtained from the United States, Italy and Spain. Sample material is recorded as cDNA or gDNA derived from T cells, B-cell-depleted T cells, or PBMCs.

The V gene lost 0 bases and the J gene lost 2 bases, with 12 bases spanning the gap. The germline gives CDR1 SGHKS, CDR2 YYEKEE (reference sequence). This CDR3 is 15 amino acids long. This clonotype was sampled from a man aged 50-60 years with active COVID-19. Sequenced input: peripheral blood. The rearrangement joins TRBV5-5 to TRBJ2-7; D perhaps matches TRBD1 (5 bases). The CDR3 coding sequence is TGTGCCAGCAGCTTGGCAAGGGGCCGAACCTACGAGCAGTACTTC. This codes for CASSLARGRTYEQYF.